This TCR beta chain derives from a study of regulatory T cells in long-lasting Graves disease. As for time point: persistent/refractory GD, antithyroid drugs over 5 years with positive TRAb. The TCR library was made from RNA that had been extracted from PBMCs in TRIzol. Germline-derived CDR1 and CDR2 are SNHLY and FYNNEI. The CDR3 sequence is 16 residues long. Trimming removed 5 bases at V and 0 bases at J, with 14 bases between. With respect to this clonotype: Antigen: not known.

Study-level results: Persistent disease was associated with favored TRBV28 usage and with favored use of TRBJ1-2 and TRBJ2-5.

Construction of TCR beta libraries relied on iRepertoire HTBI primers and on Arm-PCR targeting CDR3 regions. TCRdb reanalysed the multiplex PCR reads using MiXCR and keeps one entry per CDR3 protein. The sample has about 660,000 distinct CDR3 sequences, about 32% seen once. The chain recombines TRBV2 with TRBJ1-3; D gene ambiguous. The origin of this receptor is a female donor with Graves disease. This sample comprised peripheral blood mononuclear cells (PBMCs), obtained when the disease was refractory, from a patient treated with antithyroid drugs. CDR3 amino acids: CASSSVEGYSGNTIYF. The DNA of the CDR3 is TGTGCCAGCAGTTCGGTAGAGGGATACTCTGGAAACACCATATATTTT. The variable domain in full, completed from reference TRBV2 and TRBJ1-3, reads EPEVTQTPSHQVTQMGQEVILRCVPISNHLYFYWYRQILGQKVEFLVSFYNNEISEKSEIFDDQFSVERPDGSNFTLKIRSTKLEDSAMYFCASSSVEGYSGNTIYFGEGSWLTVV.